The 19 T cell receptor beta chains presented below share a single source sample, sequenced in a study of T cell repertoires in cytomegalovirus infection. TCRdb reprocessed the reads via MiXCR and lists one record per CDR3 protein. The table shows a few hundred thousand distinct CDR3 sequences, with almost 40% occurring only once. Their antigen targets remain unknown. Sequenced material: cultured PBMCs, taken from culture after CMV antigen stimulation. These receptors all come from a human donor in good health (CMV status not recorded). Some clones in this sample may be carry-over from other donors' samples.

This clonotype was recorded once. The gene calls are TRBV4-1 and TRBJ1-1, with D hard to call. V lost 4 bases and J 1 base, leaving 7 bases between the germline ends. The CDR3 has 13 amino acids. Germline CDR1 and CDR2: MGHRA and YSYEKL. This chain's CDR3 is CASSRLGNTEAFF. CDR3 DNA sequence: TGCGCCAGCAGCCGACTCGGGAACACTGAAGCTTTCTTT.

The rearrangement joins TRBV6-5 to TRBJ1-2; 7 bases are a match to TRBD1. Germline loops: CDR1 MNHEY, CDR2 SVGAGI. The CDR3 has 17 residues. V trimming: 6 bases; J trimming: 2 bases; junction bases outside the gene matches: 15. The chain's CDR3 is CASRNQGELWANYGYTF. The CDR3 DNA is TGTGCCAGCAGGAACCAGGGGGAACTATGGGCAAACTATGGCTACACCTTC.

J is TRBJ2-7 and V is TRBV4-3, with TRBD2 matching 9 bases. The CDR3 spans 15 residues. Germline trimming cut 4 bases from V and 5 bases from J; bases unmatched to any gene: 9. In germline, CDR1 is LGHNA, CDR2 YSLEER. Here the CDR3 reads CASSRLAGEGNEQYF. The CDR3 coding sequence is TGCGCCAGCAGCCGGTTAGCGGGAGAGGGGAACGAGCAGTACTTC.

The V gene is TRBV10-3, the J gene TRBJ2-1; TRBD1 aligns across 11 bases. V shed 2 bases and J 10 bases; nucleotides not matched to a gene: 7. The CDR3 totals 15 residues. Germline V gene data show CDR1 as ENHRY and CDR2 as SYGVKD. CDR3 DNA: TGTGCCATCAGTGAGGGGACAGGGGGACGCCTGGAGCAGTTCTTC. Its protein product is CAISEGTGGRLEQFF.

The chain is built from TRBV7-2 and TRBJ2-5, with D unclear. This CDR3 is built from 17 residues. Trimming removed 1 base at V and 5 bases at J, with 20 bases between. Germline assignment: CDR1 SGHTA and CDR2 FQGNSA. The CDR3 coding sequence is TGTGCCAGCAGCTTAGGGCTCCGGCGGAGCCCCGAGGAGACCCAGTACTTC. Protein sequence: CASSLGLRRSPEETQYF.

This clonotype has just a few counts. V is TRBV5-6 and J is TRBJ1-1, with D hard to call. The length of the CDR3 is 15 residues. CDR1 SGHDT and CDR2 YYEEEE come from the germline V gene. Trimming removed 0 bases from V and 3 bases from J, with 12 bases in between. Here the CDR3 reads CASSLEPGRDTEAFF. The CDR3, as DNA: TGTGCCAGCAGCTTGGAGCCTGGTAGGGACACTGAAGCTTTCTTT.

The chain is built from TRBV6-5 and TRBJ2-5; D possibly corresponds to TRBD2 (7 bases). V was cut by 1 base and J by 5 bases, with 14 bases left in between. Per germline, CDR1 MNHEY and CDR2 SVGAGI. The CDR3 is made up of 15 amino acids. The CDR3 loop reads CASSYWGGPKETQYF. CDR3 nucleotides: TGTGCCAGCAGTTACTGGGGGGGCCCAAAGGAGACCCAGTACTTC.

Many counts were recorded for this clonotype. The chain recombines TRBV7-2 with TRBJ2-1; TRBD1 might be the D (6 bases). The ends were cut back, 1 base at V and 2 bases at J, with 9 bases in the middle. The CDR3 has 15 residues. Germline V CDR1 and CDR2: SGHTA, FQGNSA. The CDR3: CASSLGGLPYNEQFF. CDR3 nucleotides: TGTGCCAGCAGCTTAGGGGGGCTCCCCTACAATGAGCAGTTCTTC. Supplemented by reference TRBV7-2 and TRBJ2-1, the full variable domain reads GAGVSQSPSNKVTEKGKDVELRCDPISGHTALYWYRQSLGQGLEFLIYFQGNSAPDKSGLPSDRFSAERTGGSVSTLTIQRTQQEDSAVYLCASSLGGLPYNEQFFGPGTRLTVL.

The rearrangement uses TRBV14 and TRBJ1-5, with TRBD1 as a possible D gene (5 bases). Germline V lookup: CDR1 SGHDN, CDR2 FVKESK. Trimming removed 0 bases from V and 11 bases from J, with 11 bases in between. The CDR3 consists of 13 residues. The CDR3, as DNA: TGTGCCAGCAGCCAAGATCTTCGAGGGGCCCAGCATTTT. It specifies CASSQDLRGAQHF.

This clonotype was recorded a few times. The chain couples TRBV7-9 to TRBJ2-1; D uncertain. The CDR3 covers 12 residues. From germline, CDR1 is SEHNR and CDR2 FQNEAQ (reference sequence). V gave up 1 base and J gave up 5 bases, with 3 bases separating them. CDR3 residues: CASSLVHNEQFF. The CDR3 DNA sequence: TGTGCCAGCAGCTTAGTCCACAATGAGCAGTTCTTC.

The V call is TRBV6-1, the J call TRBJ2-4, with D tentatively TRBD1 (5 bases). CDR3 length equals 17 residues. In germline, CDR1 is MNHNS, CDR2 SASEGT. The V gene lost 2 bases and the J gene lost 2 bases, with 16 bases spanning the gap. The CDR3 DNA reads TGTGCCAGCAGTGAATATGGGAACAGGCAAACCAAAAACATTCAGTACTTC. It specifies CASSEYGNRQTKNIQYF.

The V gene is TRBV29-1, the J gene TRBJ2-7, with 8 bases that match TRBD1. Germline V lookup: CDR1 SQVTM, CDR2 ANQGSEA. The CDR3 is made up of 14 amino acids. V gave up 7 bases and J gave up 4 bases; unmatched junction bases: 12. The CDR3 DNA is TGCAGCGCGGACCGGACAGGGAACGGATACGAGCAGTACTTC. Protein sequence: CSADRTGNGYEQYF.

This clonotype occurred a few times. This chain joins TRBV7-9 and TRBJ2-5, with 7 nucleotides matching TRBD1. This CDR3 is 14 amino acids long. V was clipped by 5 bases and J by 1 base; unmatched bases: 4. Germline V gene data show CDR1 as SEHNR and CDR2 as FQNEAQ (reference sequence). This chain's CDR3 is CASSDRVGQETQYF. Written as DNA, the CDR3 is TGTGCCAGCAGCGACAGGGTAGGCCAAGAGACCCAGTACTTC.

The J gene is TRBJ2-1, the V gene TRBV7-2; 7 bases agree with TRBD2. Germline V gives CDR1 SGHTA, CDR2 FQGNSA. V shed 6 bases, J shed 4 bases, and the junction held 12 bases outside the gene matches. The CDR3 is made up of 16 amino acids. CDR3 sequence reads: CASRPPPSGLYNEQFF. The CDR3 nucleotides are TGTGCCAGCAGACCTCCCCCTAGCGGACTTTACAATGAGCAGTTCTTC.

On this clonotype: One end of the junction is discordant with germline, which a read error may explain. The chain couples TRBV7-2 to TRBJ2-7; unclear D gene. Germline V CDR1 and CDR2: SGHTA, FQGNSA. The length of the CDR3 is 14 residues. CDR3 in DNA: TGTGCCAGCAGCTTTCCCACGAGCTCCTACGAGCAGAACTTC. As protein: CASSFPTSSYEQNF.

This clonotype was seen ten or more times. The rearrangement uses TRBV7-2 and TRBJ2-1, with a weak D call TRBD2 (6 bases). There are 13 residues in the CDR3. Trimming cost V 5 bases and J 7 bases, with 12 bases left between them. Germline V gives CDR1 SGHTA, CDR2 FQGNSA. The CDR3 loop reads CASSDLASNEQFF. The CDR3 DNA sequence: TGTGCCAGCAGCGACCTAGCGTCAAATGAGCAGTTCTTC. Filled out from reference TRBV7-2 and TRBJ2-1, the complete variable domain reads GAGVSQSPSNKVTEKGKDVELRCDPISGHTALYWYRQSLGQGLEFLIYFQGNSAPDKSGLPSDRFSAERTGGSVSTLTIQRTQQEDSAVYLCASSDLASNEQFFGPGTRLTVL.

The gene calls are TRBV7-2 and TRBJ2-3, with unresolved D. The CDR3 totals 16 residues. Looked up from germline, CDR1 is SGHTA and CDR2 is FQGNSA. Trimming took 1 base from V and 2 from J, leaving 13 bases between them. DNA of the CDR3: TGTGCCAGCAGCTTAGGCCCCTCGAGATCCACAGATACGCAGTATTTT. This gives the protein CASSLGPSRSTDTQYF.

In its sample, this clonotype was seen once. This chain connects TRBV19 to TRBJ1-5; TRBD1 aligns across 8 bases. CDR1 and CDR2 (germline): LNHDA, SQIVND (reference sequence). The ends lost 4 bases at V and 4 bases at J; junction bases unmatched: 9. There are 16 residues in the CDR3. The CDR3 sequence is CASSRTGLGYNQPQHF. CDR3 coding DNA: TGTGCCAGTAGTAGGACAGGGTTGGGTTATAATCAGCCCCAGCATTTT.

The chain combines TRBV20-1 with TRBJ2-1; weak D call: TRBD2 (7 bases). Trimming pared 3 bases from V and 9 bases from J, leaving 21 bases between. Germline V gene lookup returns CDR1 DFQATT and CDR2 SNEGSKA (reference sequence). CDR3 length: 15 amino acids. The CDR3 sequence: CSARGFEGGPREQFF. CDR3 DNA: TGCAGTGCTAGGGGCTTTGAGGGGGGGCCCCGTGAGCAGTTCTTC.